This TCR beta chain was sequenced during a study of T-cell memory formation after mild COVID-19. Looking at the study overall: Clusters of TCRs were largely donor specific.

The V gene end was trimmed by 6 bases and the J gene end by 9 bases; junction bases not matched to a gene: 13. Germline V lookup: CDR1 SQVTM, CDR2 ANQGSEA. CDR3 length equals 14 residues. Broader study findings: Later expanders leaned CD4+, whereas day 15 to 85 contracting clones were balanced CD4/CD8. CD4+ clones that contracted lay mainly in CM and EM; CD8+ ones lay in EMRA.

With constant-segment primers, 5'RACE yielded cDNA libraries of TCR alpha and TCR beta that carried sample barcodes and UMIs. TCRdb re-called the 5' RACE reads through MiXCR, storing one row per CDR3 protein. The sample shows fewer than 250,000 distinct CDR3 sequences, 27% of them seen only once. Remarks on this clonotype: Its antigen is undetermined.

Sequences were obtained from PBMCs or a T cell subset sorted from them (not recorded which). V is TRBV29-1 and J is TRBJ1-1, with 10 bases aligning to TRBD1. This TCR was recovered from an adult woman who had mild COVID-19 (a few samples of this study predate the infection). Cell type and time point are not known. The CDR3 loop reads CSVDYGTGAEKAFF. The CDR3 DNA sequence: TGCAGCGTAGACTACGGGACAGGGGCCGAAAAAGCTTTCTTT.